This entry features one TCR beta chain sequence. Antigen: not known. The sample belongs to a study of T cell responses to AZD1222 COVID-19 vaccine. Background on the study: Analyses pooled second doses at about 4 or about 12 weeks.

TCRdb's copy holds only in-frame clones and misses some; the assay was immunoSEQ multiplex PCR. Of fewer than 110,000 clones listed, around 90% are singletons. The study's findings and limits: Spike-specific TCR breadth and depth both grew after two AZD1222 doses. Dominant CD4 TCR responses targeted spike regions 160-218 and 743-854. At baseline, just six AZD1222 recipients tested seropositive.

Material: peripheral blood, obtained on day 0 of AZD1222 vaccination. The sequence was obtained from an adult in good health.

The CDR3 loop is CSVPIGGLNTEAFF. Written as DNA, the CDR3 is TGCAGCGTTCCAATTGGGGGCTTGAACACTGAAGCTTTCTTT. This rearrangement joins TRBV29-1 to TRBJ1-1, with D possibly matching TRBD1 (6 bases). Per the germline V gene, CDR1 is SQVTM and CDR2 is ANQGSEA. This CDR3 has 14 residues. The ends were cut back, 5 bases at V and 0 bases at J, with 13 bases in the middle.